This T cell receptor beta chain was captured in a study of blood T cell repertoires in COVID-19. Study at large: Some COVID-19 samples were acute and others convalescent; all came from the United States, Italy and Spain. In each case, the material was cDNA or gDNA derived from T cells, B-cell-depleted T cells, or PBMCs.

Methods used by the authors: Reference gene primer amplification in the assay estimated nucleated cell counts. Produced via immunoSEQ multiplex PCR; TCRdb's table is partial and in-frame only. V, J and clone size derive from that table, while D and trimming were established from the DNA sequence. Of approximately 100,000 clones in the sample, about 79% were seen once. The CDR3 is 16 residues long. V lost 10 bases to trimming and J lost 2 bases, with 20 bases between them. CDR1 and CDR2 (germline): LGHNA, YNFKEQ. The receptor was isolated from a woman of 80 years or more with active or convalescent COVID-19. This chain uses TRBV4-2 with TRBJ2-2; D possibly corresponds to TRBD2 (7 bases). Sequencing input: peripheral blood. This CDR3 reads CATGTGAGTNTGELFF. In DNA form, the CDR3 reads TGTGCCACTGGGACGGGAGCGGGGACAAACACCGGGGAGCTGTTTTTT.